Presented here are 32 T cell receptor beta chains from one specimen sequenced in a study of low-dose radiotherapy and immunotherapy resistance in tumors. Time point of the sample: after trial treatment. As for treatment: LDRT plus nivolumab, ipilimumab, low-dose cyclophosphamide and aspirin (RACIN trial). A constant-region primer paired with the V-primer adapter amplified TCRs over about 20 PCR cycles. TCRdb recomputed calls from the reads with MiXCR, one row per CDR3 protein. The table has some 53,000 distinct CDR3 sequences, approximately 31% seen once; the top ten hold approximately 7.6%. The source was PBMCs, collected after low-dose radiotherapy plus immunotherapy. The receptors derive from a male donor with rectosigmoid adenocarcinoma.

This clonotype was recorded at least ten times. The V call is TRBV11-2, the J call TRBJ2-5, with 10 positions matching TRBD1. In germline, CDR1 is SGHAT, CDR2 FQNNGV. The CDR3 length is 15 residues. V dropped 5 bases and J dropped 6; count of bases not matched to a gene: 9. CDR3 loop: CASSLPTGGAKTQYF. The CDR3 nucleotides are TGTGCCAGCAGCCTTCCGACAGGGGGCGCAAAGACCCAGTACTTC.

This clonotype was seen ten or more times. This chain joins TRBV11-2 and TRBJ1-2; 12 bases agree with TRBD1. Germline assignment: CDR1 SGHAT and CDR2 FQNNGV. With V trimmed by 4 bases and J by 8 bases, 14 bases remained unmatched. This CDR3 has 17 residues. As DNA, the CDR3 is TGTGCCAGCAGCTCCGTCCGGGACAGGGGGCGTTTGGGGGGCTACACCTTC. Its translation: CASSSVRDRGRLGGYTF. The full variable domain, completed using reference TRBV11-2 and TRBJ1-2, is EAGVAQSPRYKIIEKRQSVAFWCNPISGHATLYWYQQILGQGPKLLIQFQNNGVVDDSQLPKDRFSAERLKGVDSTLKIQPAKLEDSAVYLCASSSVRDRGRLGGYTFGSGTRLTVV.

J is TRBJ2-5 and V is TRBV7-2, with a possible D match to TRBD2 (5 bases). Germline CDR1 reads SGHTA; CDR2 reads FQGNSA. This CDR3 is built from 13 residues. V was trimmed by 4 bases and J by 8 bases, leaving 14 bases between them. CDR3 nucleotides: TGTGCCAGCAGCTCCTCCGGAGGATGTACCCAGTACTTC. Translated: CASSSSGGCTQYF.

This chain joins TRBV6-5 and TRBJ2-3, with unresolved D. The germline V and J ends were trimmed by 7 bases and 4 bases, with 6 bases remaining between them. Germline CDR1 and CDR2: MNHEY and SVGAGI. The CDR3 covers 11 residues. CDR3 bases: TGTGCCAGCACCTCGGCAGATACGCAGTATTTT. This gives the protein CASTSADTQYF.

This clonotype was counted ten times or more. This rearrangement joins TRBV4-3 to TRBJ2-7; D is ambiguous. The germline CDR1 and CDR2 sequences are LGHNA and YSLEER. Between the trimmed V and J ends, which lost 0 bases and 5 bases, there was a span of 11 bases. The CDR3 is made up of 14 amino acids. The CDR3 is CASSQEASYNEQYF. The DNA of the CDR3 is TGCGCCAGCAGCCAAGAGGCGTCTTATAACGAGCAGTACTTC.

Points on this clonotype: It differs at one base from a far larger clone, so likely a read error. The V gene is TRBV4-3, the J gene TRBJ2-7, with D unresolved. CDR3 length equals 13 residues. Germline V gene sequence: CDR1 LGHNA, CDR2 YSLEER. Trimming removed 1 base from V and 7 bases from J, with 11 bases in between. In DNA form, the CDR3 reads TGCGCCAGCAGCCAAGGAGTGGGGAATGAGCAGTACTTC. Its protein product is CASSQGVGNEQYF.

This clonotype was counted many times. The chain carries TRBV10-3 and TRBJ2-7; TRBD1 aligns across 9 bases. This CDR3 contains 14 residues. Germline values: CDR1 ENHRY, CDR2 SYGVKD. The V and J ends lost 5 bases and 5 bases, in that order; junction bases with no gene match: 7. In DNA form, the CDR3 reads TGTGCCATCAGTACGGACAGGGGATTTCACGAGCAGTACTTC. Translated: CAISTDRGFHEQYF.

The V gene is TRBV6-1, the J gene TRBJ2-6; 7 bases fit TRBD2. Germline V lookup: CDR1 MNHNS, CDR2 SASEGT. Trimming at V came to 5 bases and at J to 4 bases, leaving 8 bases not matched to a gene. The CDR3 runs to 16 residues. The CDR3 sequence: CASSPPSGEGANVLTF. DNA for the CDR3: TGTGCCAGCAGTCCGCCCAGCGGGGAGGGGGCCAACGTCCTGACTTTC.

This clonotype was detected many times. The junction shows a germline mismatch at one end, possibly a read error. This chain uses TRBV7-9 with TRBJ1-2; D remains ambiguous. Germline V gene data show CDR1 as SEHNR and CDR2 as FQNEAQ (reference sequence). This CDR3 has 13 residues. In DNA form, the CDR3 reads TGTGCCAGCAGCTTAGGATTTGGTTCCATTTGCCTCTTC. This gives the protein CASSLGFGSICLF. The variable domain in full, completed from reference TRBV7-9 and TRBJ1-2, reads DTGVSQNPRHKITKRGQNVTFRCDPISEHNRLYWYRQTLGQGPEFLTYFQNEAQLEKSRLLSDRFSAERPKGSFSTLEIQRTEQGDSAMYLCASSLGFGSICLFGSGTRLTVV.

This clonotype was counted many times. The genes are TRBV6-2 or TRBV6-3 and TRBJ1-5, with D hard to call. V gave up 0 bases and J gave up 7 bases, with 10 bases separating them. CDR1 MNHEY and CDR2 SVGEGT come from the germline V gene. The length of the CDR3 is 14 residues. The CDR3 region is CASSYSGDGQPQHF. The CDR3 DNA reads TGTGCCAGCAGTTACTCGGGCGACGGACAGCCCCAGCATTTT.

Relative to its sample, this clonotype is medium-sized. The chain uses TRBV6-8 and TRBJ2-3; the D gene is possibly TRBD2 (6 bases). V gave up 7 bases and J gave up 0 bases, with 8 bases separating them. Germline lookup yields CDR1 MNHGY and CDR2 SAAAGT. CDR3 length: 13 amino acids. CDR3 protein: CASKGGSTDTQYF. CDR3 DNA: TGTGCCAGCAAAGGAGGGAGCACAGATACGCAGTATTTT.

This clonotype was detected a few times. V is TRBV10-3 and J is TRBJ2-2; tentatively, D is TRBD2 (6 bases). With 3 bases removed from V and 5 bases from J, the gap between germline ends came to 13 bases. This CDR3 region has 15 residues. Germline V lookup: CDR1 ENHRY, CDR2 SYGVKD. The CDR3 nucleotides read TGTGCCATCAGTGATGAGGACTACCAAACCGGGGAGCTGTTTTTT. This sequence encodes CAISDEDYQTGELFF.

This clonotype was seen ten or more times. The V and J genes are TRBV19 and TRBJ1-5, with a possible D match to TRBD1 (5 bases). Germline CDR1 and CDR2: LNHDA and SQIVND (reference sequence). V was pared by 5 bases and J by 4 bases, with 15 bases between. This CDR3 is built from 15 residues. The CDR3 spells CASSPMPQGNQPQHF. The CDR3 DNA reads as TGTGCCAGTAGTCCCATGCCTCAGGGTAATCAGCCCCAGCATTTT.

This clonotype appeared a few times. CDR3 in DNA: TGTGCCAGCAGTTACTCGATGACAGGGGAAGGTGGCTACACCTTC. It translates to CASSYSMTGEGGYTF. The V call is TRBV6-8, the J call TRBJ1-2; 8 nucleotides match TRBD1. The CDR3 has 15 residues. Germline values: CDR1 MNHGY, CDR2 SAAAGT. J lost 7 bases, V lost 0 bases, and 7 bases had no gene match.

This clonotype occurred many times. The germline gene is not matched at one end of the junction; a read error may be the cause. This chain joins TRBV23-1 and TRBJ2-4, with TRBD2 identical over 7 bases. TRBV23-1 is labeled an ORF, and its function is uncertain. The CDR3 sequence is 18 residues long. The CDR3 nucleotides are TGCGCCAGCATTCAATCATTCCGGGGGGAGCTAGCCAAAAACATTCAGTACTTC. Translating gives CASIQSFRGELAKNIQYF.

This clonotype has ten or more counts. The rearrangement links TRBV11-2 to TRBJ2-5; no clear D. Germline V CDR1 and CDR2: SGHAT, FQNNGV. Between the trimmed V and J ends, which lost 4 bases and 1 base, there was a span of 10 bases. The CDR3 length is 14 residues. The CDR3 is CASSWRTGQETQYF. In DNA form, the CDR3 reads TGTGCCAGCAGCTGGCGGACGGGCCAAGAGACCCAGTACTTC.

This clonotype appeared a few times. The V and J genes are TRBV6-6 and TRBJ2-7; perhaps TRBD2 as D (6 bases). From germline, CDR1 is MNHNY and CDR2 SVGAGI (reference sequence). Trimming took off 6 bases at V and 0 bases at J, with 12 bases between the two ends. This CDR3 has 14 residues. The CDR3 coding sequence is TGTGCCAGCAGCCGGGGGACCGTCTCCTACGAGCAGTACTTC. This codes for CASSRGTVSYEQYF.

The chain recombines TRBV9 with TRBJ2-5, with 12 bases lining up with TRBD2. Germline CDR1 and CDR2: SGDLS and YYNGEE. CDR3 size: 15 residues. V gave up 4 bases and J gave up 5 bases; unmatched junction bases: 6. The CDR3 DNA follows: TGTGCCAGCAGCCCTAGCGGGGGGGCCGGGGAGACCCAGTACTTC. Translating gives CASSPSGGAGETQYF.

The CDR3 DNA reads TGTGCCAGCAGTTCAATCGGGGCCTGGGAGAAGAGGCCGGATGGGTACGAGCAGTACTTC. This translates into CASSSIGAWEKRPDGYEQYF. The rearrangement joins TRBV28 to TRBJ2-7; D could derive from TRBD1 or TRBD2 (5 bases each). Germline CDR1 is MDHEN and CDR2 is SYDVKM. Trimming left V 4 bases short and J 4 bases short, with 32 bases between. The CDR3 contains 20 residues.

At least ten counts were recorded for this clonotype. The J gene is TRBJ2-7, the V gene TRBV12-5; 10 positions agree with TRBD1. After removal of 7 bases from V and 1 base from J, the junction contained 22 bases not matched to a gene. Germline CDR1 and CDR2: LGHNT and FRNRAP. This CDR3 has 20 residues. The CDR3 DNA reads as TGTGCTAGTGCCAAAAGAGCCGGGACAGGGGCACTACTGTCTTCCTACGAGCAGTACTTC. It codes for CASAKRAGTGALLSSYEQYF.

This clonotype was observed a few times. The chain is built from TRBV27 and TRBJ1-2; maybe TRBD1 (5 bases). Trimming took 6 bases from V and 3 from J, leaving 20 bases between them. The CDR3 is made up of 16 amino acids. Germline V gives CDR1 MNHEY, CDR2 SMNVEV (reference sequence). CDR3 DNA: TGTGCCAGCAGCCCACACCAGAGGGGCCTCTACTATGGCTACACCTTC. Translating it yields CASSPHQRGLYYGYTF.

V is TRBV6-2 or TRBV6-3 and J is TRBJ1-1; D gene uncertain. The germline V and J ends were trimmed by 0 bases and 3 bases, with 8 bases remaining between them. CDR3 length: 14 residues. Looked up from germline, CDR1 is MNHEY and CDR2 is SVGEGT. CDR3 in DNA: TGTGCCAGCAGTTACTCGGGCTTGGACACTGAAGCTTTCTTT. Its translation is CASSYSGLDTEAFF.

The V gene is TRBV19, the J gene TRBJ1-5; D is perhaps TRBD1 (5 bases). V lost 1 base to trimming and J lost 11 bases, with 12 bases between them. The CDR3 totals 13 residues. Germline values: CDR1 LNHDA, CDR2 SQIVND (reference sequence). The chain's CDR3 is CASSIGTGGTQHF. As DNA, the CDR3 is TGTGCCAGTAGTATAGGCACAGGCGGAACCCAGCATTTT.

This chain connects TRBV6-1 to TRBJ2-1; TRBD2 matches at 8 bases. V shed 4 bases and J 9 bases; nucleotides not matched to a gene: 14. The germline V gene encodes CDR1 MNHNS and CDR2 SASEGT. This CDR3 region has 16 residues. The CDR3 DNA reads TGTGCCAGCAGTGGACGGACTAGCCCCTCCCGGGGTGAGCAGTTCTTC. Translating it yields CASSGRTSPSRGEQFF.

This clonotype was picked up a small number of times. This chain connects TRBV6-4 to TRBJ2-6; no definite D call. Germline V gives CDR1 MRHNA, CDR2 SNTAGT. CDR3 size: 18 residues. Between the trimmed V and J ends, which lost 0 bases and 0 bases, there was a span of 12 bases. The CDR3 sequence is CASSDSIEGPSGANVLTF. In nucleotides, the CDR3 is TGTGCCAGCAGTGACTCGATCGAAGGCCCCTCTGGGGCCAACGTCCTGACTTTC.

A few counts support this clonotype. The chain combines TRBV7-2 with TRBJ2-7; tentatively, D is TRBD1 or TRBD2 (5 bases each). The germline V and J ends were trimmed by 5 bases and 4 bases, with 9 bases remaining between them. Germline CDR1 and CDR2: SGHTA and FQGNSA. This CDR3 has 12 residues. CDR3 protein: CASSRGEYEQYF. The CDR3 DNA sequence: TGTGCCAGCAGCCGAGGGGAATACGAGCAGTACTTC.

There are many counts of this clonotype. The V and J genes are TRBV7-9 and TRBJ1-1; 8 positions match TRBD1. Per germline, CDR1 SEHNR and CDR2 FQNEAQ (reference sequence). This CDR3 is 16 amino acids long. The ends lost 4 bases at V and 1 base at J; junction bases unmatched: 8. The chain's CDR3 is CASSSTTGTGNTEAFF. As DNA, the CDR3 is TGTGCCAGCAGCTCAACGACCGGGACAGGGAACACTGAAGCTTTCTTT.

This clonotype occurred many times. The CDR3 DNA reads as TGTGCCAGCAGCTTAGCCGGGGGTCGTTCAGGGGAGGCTTTCTTT. It is translated as CASSLAGGRSGEAFF. The chain links TRBV7-9 to TRBJ1-1, with D perhaps TRBD1 (6 bases). The CDR3 has 15 amino acids. CDR1 and CDR2 (germline): SEHNR, FQNEAQ (reference sequence). V was clipped by 0 bases and J by 11 bases, with 19 bases between them.

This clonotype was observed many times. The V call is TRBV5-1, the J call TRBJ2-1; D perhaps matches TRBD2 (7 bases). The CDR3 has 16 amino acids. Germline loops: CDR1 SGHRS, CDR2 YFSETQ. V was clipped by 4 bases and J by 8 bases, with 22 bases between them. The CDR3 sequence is CASSQLGGGGVDEQFF. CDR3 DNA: TGCGCCAGCAGCCAGCTGGGAGGGGGGGGCGTAGATGAGCAGTTCTTC.

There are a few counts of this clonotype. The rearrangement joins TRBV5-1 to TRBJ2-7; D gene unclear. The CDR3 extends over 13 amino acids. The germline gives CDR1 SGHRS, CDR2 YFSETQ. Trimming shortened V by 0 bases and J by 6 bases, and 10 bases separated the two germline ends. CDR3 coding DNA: TGCGCCAGCAGCTTGGTACCAGGCGGCGAGCAGTACTTC. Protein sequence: CASSLVPGGEQYF.

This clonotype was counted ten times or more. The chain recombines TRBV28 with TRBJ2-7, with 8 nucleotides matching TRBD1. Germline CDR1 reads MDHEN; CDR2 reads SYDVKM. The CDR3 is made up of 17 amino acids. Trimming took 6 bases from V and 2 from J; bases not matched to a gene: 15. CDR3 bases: TGTGCCAGCAGCACCTTCTGGACAGGGAGACAACCCTACGAGCAGTACTTC. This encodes CASSTFWTGRQPYEQYF.

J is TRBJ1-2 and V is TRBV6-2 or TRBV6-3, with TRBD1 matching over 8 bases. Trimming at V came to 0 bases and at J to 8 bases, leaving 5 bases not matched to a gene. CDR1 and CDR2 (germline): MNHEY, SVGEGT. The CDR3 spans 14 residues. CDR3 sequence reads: CASSYSGTGGGYTF. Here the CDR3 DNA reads TGTGCCAGCAGTTACTCCGGGACAGGAGGCGGCTACACCTTC.